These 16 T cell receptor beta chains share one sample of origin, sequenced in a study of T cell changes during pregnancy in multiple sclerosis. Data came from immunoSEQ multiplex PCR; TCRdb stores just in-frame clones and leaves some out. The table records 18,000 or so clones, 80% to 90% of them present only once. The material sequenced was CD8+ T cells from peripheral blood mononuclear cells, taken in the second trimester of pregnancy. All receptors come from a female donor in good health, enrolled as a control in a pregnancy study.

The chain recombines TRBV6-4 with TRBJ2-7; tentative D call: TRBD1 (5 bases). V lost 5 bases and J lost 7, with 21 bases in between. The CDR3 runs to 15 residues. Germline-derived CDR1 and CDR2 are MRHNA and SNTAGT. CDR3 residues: CASSPGASGTEEQYF. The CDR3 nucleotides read TGTGCCAGCAGTCCTGGGGCTAGTGGAACCGAAGAGCAGTACTTC.

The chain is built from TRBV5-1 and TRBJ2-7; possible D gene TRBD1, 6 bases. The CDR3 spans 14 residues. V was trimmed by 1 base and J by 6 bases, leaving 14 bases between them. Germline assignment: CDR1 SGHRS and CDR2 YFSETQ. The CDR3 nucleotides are TGCGCCAGCAGCTTGTTCGAGGGGGTTATCGAGCAGTACTTC. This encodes CASSLFEGVIEQYF.

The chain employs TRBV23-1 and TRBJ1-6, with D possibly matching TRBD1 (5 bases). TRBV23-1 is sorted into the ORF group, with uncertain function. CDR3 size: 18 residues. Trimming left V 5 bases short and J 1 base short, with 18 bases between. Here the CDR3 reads CASSLILGGKSYNSPLHF. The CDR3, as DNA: TGCGCCAGCAGTTTGATTCTTGGGGGGAAATCCTATAATTCACCCCTCCACTTT.

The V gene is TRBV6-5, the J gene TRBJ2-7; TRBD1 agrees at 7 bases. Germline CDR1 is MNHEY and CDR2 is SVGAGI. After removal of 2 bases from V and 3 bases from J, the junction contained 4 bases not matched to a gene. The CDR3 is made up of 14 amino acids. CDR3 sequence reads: CASSYGTEFYEQYF. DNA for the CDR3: TGTGCCAGCAGTTACGGGACAGAGTTCTACGAGCAGTACTTC.

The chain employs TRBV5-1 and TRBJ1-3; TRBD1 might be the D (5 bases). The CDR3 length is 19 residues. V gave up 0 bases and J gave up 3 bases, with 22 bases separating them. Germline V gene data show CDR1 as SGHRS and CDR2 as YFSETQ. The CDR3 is CASSLVPPRQRFVGNTIYF. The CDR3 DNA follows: TGCGCCAGCAGCTTGGTCCCGCCAAGACAGAGATTCGTTGGAAACACCATATATTTT. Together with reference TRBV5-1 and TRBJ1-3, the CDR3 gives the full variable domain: KAGVTQTPRYLIKTRGQQVTLSCSPISGHRSVSWYQQTPGQGLQFLFEYFSETQRNKGNFPGRFSGRQFSNSRSEMNVSTLELGDSALYLCASSLVPPRQRFVGNTIYFGEGSWLTVV.

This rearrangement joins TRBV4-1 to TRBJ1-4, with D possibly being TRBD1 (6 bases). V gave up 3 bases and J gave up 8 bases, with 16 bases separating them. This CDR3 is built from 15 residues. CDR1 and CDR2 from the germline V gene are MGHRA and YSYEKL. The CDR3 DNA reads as TGCGCCAGCAGCCAGAGGACAGCGTTTGGGGAAAAACTGTTTTTT. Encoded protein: CASSQRTAFGEKLFF.

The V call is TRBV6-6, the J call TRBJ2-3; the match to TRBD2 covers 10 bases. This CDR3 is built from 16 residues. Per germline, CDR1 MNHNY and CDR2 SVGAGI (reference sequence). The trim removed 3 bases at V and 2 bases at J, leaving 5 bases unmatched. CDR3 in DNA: TGTGCCAGCAGTTATGCTAGCGGGGGCGTCACAGATACGCAGTATTTT. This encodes CASSYASGGVTDTQYF.

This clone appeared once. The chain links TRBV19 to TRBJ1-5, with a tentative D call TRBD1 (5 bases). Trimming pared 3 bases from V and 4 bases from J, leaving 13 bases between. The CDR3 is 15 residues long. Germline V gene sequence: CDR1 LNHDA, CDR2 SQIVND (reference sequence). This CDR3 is CASSIFTGGNQPQHF. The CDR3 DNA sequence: TGTGCCAGTAGTATTTTTACGGGGGGTAATCAGCCCCAGCATTTT.

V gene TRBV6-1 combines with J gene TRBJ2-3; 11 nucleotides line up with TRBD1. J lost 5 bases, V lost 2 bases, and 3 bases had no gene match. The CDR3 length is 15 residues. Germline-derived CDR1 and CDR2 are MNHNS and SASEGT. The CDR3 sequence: CASSERTGGIDTQYF. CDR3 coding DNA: TGTGCCAGCAGTGAAAGGACAGGGGGCATAGATACGCAGTATTTT.

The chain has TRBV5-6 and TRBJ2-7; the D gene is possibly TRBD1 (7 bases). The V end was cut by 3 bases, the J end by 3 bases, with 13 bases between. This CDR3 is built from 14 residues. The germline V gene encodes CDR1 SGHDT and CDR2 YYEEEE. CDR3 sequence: CASSSEGAGYEQYF. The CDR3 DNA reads TGTGCCAGCAGCTCGGAGGGGGCGGGCTACGAGCAGTACTTC.

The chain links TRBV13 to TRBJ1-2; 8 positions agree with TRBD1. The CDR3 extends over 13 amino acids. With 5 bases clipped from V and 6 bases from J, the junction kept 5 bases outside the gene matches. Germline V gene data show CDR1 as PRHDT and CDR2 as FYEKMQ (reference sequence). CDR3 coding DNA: TGTGCCAGCAGCCCAGACAGGGGTAATGGCTACACCTTC. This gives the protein CASSPDRGNGYTF. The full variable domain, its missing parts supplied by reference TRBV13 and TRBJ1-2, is AAGVIQSPRHLIKEKRETATLKCYPIPRHDTVYWYQQGPGQDPQFLISFYEKMQSDKGSIPDRFSAQQFSDYHSELNMSSLELGDSALYFCASSPDRGNGYTFGSGTRLTVV.

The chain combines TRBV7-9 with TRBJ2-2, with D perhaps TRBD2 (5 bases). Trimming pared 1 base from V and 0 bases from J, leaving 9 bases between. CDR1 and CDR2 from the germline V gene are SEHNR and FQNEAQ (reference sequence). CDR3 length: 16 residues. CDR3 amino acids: CASSLVLAPNTGELFF. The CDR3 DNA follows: TGTGCCAGCAGCTTAGTTTTAGCGCCGAACACCGGGGAGCTGTTTTTT.

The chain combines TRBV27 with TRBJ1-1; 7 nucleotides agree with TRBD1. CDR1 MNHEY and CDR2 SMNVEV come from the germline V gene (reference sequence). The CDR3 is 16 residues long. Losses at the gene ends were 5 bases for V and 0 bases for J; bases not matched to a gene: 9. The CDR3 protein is CASSPIGTALNTEAFF. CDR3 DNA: TGTGCCAGCAGTCCGATAGGGACAGCCCTGAACACTGAAGCTTTCTTT.

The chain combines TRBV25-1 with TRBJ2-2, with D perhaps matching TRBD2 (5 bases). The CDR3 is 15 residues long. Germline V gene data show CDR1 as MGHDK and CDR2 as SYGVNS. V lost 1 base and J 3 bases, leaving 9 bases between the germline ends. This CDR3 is CASSELTGDTGELFF. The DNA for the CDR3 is TGTGCCAGCAGTGAATTAACCGGGGACACCGGGGAGCTGTTTTTT.

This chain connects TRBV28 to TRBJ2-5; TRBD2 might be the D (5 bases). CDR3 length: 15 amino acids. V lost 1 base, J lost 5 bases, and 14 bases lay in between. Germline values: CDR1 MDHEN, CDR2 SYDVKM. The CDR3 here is CASSLLVDSGETQYF. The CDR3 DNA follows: TGTGCCAGCAGTTTATTGGTGGATTCGGGGGAGACCCAGTACTTC. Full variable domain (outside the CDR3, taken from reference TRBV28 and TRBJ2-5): DVKVTQSSRYLVKRTGEKVFLECVQDMDHENMFWYRQDPGLGLRLIYFSYDVKMKEKGDIPEGYSVSREKKERFSLILESASTNQTSMYLCASSLLVDSGETQYFGPGTRLLVL.

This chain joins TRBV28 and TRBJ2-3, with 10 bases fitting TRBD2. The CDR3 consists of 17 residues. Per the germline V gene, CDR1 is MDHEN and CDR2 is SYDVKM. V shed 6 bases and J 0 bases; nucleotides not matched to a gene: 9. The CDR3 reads CASSPGLAFPSTDTQYF. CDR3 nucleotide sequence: TGTGCCAGCAGCCCGGGACTAGCGTTTCCTAGCACAGATACGCAGTATTTT.